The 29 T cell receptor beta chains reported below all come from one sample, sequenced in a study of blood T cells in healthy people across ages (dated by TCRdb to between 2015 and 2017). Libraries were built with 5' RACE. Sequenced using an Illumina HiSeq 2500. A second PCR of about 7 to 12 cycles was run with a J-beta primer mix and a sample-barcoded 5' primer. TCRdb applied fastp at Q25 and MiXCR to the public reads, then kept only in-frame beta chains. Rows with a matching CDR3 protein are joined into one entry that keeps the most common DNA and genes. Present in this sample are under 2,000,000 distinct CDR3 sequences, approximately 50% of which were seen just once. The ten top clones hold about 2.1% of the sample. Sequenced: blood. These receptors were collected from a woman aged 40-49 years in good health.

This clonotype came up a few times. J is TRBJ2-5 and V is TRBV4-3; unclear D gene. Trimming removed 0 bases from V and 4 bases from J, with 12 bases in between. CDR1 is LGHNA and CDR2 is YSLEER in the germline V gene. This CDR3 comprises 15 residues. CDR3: CASSQEFSRGETQYF. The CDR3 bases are TGCGCCAGCAGCCAAGAATTCTCCCGCGGAGAGACCCAGTACTTC.

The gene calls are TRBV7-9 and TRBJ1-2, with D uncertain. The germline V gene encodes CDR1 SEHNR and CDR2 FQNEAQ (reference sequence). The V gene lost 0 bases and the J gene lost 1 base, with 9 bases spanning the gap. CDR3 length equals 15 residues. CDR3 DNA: TGTGCCAGCAGCTTAGCCGGGGAGAATAACTATGGCTACACCTTC. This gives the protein CASSLAGENNYGYTF.

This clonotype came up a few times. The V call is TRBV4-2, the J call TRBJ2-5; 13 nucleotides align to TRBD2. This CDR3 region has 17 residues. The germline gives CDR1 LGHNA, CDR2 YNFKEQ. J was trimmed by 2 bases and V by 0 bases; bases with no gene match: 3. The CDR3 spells CASSQDLTSGGQETQYF. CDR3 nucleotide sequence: TGTGCCAGCAGCCAAGACCTGACTAGCGGGGGGCAAGAGACCCAGTACTTC.

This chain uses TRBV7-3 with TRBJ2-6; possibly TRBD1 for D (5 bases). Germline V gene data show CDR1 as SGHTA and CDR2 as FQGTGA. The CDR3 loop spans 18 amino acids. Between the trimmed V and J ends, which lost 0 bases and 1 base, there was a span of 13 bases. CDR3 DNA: TGTGCCAGCAGCTTAACCAGGGAAGTGCTTTCTGGGGCCAACGTCCTGACTTTC. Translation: CASSLTREVLSGANVLTF.

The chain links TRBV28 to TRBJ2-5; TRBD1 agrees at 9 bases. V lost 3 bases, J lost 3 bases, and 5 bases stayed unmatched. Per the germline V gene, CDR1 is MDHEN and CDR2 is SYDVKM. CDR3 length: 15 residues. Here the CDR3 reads CASSFSRDREETQYF. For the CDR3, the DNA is TGTGCCAGCAGTTTTTCTCGGGACAGGGAAGAGACCCAGTACTTC.

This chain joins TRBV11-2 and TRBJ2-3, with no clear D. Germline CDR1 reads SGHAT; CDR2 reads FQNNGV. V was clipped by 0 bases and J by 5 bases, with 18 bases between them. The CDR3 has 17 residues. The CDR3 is CASSLDFRYINEDTQYF. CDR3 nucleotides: TGTGCCAGCAGCTTAGATTTCCGGTACATCAACGAAGATACGCAGTATTTT.

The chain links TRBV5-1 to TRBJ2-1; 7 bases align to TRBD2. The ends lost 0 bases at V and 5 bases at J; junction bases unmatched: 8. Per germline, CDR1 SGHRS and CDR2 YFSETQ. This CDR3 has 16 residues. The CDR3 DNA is TGCGCCAGCAGCTTGGGGGGTACTAGCGTTGACAATGAGCAGTTCTTC. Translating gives CASSLGGTSVDNEQFF.

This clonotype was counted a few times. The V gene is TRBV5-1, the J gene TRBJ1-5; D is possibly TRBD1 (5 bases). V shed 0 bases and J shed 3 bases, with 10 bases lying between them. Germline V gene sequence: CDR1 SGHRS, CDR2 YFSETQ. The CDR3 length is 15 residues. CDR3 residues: CASSLAGADNQPQHF. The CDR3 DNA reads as TGCGCCAGCAGCTTGGCCGGGGCGGACAATCAGCCCCAGCATTTT.

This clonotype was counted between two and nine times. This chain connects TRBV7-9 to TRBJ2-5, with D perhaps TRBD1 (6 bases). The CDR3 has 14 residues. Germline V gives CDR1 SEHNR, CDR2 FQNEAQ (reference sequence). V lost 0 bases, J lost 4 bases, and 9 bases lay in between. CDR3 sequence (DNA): TGTGCCAGCAGCTTAGCGTTGGGGGCAGAGACCCAGTACTTC. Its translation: CASSLALGAETQYF.

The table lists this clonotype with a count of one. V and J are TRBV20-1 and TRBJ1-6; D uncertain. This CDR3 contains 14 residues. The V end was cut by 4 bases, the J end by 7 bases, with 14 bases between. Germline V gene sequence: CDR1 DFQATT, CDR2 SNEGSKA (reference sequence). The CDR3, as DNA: TGCAGTGCTACATCAGGACGGACCAATTCACCCCTCCACTTT. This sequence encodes CSATSGRTNSPLHF.

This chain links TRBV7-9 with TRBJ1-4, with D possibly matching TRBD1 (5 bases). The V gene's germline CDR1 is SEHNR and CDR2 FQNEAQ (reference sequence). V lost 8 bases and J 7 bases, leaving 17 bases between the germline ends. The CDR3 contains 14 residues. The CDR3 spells CASASGTFGEKLFF. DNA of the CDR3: TGTGCCAGCGCCTCAGGGACTTTCGGTGAAAAACTGTTTTTT.

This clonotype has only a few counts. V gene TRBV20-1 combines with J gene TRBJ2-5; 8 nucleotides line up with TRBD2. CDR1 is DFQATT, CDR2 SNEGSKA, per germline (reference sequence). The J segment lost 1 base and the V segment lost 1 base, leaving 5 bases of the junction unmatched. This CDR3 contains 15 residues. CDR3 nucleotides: TGCAGTGCTAGAGGTGGCGGGGGGCTCCAAGAGACCCAGTACTTC. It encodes CSARGGGGLQETQYF.

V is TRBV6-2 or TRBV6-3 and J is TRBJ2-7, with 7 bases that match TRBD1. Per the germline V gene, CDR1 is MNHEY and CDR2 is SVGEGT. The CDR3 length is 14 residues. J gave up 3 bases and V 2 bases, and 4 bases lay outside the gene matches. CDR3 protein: CASSYLDRNYEQYF. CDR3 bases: TGTGCCAGCAGTTACCTGGACAGGAACTACGAGCAGTACTTC.

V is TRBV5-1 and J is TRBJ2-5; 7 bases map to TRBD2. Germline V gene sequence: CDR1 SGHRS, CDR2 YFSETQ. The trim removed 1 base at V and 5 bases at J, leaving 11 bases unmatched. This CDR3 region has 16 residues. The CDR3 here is CASSLLSGAIQETQYF. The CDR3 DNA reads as TGCGCCAGCAGCTTGCTGAGCGGGGCCATCCAGGAGACCCAGTACTTC.

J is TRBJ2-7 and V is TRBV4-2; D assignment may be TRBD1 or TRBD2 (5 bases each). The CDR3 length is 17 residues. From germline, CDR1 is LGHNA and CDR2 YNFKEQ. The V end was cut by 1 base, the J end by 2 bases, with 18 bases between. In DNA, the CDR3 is TGTGCCAGCAGCCAAGGATTGGGGACGGGCATCGCCTACGAGCAGTACTTC. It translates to CASSQGLGTGIAYEQYF.

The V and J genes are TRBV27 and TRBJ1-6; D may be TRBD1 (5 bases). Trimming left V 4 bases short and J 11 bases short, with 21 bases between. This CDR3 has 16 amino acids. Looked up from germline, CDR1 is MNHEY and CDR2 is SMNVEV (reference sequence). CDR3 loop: CASSSSGTEGSPPLHF. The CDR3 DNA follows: TGTGCCAGCAGTTCTAGTGGGACCGAGGGAAGTCCACCCCTCCACTTT.

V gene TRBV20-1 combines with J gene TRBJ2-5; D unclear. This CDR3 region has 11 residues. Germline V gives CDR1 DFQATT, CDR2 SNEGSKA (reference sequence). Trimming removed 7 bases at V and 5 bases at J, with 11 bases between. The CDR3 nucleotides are TGCAGTGTCAAGGCCGGGGAGACCCAGTACTTC. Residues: CSVKAGETQYF.

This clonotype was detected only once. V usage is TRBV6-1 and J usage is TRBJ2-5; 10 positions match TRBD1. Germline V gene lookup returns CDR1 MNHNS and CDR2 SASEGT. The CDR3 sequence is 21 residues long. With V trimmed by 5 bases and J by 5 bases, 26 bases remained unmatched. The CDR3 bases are TGTGCCAGCAGTACCCCTTGTGATATACCATTCCGGGACAGGGGTTGTGAGACCCAGTACTTC. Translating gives CASSTPCDIPFRDRGCETQYF.

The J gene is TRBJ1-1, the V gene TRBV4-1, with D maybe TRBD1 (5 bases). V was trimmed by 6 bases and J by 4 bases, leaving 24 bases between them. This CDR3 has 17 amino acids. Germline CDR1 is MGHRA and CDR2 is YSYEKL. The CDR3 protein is CASSQSPSPGRFTEAFF. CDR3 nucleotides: TGCGCCAGCAGTCAAAGTCCCTCCCCGGGGCGCTTCACTGAAGCTTTCTTT.

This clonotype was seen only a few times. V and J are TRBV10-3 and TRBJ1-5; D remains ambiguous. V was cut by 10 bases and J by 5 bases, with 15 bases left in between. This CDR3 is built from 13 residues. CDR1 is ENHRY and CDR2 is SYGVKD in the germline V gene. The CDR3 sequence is CATSGGGHQPQHF. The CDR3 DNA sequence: TGTGCCACCTCCGGAGGAGGACATCAGCCCCAGCATTTT.

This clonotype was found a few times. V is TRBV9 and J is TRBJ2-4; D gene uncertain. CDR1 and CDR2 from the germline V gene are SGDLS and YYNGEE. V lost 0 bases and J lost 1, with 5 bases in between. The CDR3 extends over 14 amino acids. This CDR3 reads CASSVAPAKNIQYF. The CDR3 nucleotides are TGTGCCAGCAGCGTAGCGCCGGCCAAAAACATTCAGTACTTC. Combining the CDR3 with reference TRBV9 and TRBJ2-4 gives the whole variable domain DSGVTQTPKHLITATGQRVTLRCSPRSGDLSVYWYQQSLDQGLQFLIQYYNGEERAKGNILERFSAQQFPDLHSELNLSSLELGDSALYFCASSVAPAKNIQYFGAGTRLSVL.

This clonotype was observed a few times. The CDR3 protein is CASRHDGADSYGEQYF. CDR3 nucleotides: TGTGCCAGCAGGCACGATGGGGCGGATTCTTACGGGGAGCAGTACTTC. This chain joins TRBV6-2 or TRBV6-3 and TRBJ2-7; D perhaps matches TRBD1 (5 bases). Germline V gene sequence: CDR1 MNHEY, CDR2 SVGEGT. The CDR3 extends over 16 amino acids. Trimming shortened V by 6 bases and J by 7 bases, and 25 bases separated the two germline ends.

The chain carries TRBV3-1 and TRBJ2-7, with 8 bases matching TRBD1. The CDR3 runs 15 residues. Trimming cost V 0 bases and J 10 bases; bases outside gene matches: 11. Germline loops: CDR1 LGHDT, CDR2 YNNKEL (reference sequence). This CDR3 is CASSQDPWTGPTQYF. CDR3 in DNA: TGTGCCAGCAGCCAAGATCCCTGGACAGGGCCTACCCAGTACTTC.

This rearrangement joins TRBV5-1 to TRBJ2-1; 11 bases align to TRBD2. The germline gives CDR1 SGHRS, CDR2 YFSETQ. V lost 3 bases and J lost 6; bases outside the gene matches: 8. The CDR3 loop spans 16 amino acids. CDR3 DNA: TGCGCCAGCAGCTGGGGCGCTAGCGGGGGGTCCAATGAGCAGTTCTTC. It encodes CASSWGASGGSNEQFF.

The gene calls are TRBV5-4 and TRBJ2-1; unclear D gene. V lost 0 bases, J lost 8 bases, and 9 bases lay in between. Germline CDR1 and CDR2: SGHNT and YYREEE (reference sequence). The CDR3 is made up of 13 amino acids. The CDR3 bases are TGTGCCAGCAGCTTGGTTCCCGGGTATGAGCAGTTCTTC. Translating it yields CASSLVPGYEQFF.

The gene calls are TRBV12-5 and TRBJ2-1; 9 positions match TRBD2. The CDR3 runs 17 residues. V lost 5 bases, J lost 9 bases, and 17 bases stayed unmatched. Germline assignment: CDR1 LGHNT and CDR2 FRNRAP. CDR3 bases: TGTGCTAGTGGTCCAGGGGACCCTAGCGGGGCATATGGTGAGCAGTTCTTC. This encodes CASGPGDPSGAYGEQFF.

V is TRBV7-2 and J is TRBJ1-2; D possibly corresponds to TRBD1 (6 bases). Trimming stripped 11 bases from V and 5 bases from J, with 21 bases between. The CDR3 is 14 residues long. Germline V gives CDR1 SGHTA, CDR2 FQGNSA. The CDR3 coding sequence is TGTGCCGAGAATCCCGGGGGGGCGGGGTATGGCTACACCTTC. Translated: CAENPGGAGYGYTF.

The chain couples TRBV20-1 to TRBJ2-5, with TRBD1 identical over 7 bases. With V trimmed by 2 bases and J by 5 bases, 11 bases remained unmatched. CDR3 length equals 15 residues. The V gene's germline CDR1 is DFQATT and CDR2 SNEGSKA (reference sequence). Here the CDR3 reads CSARRGGTVGETQYF. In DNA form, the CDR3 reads TGCAGTGCTAGAAGGGGTGGGACAGTAGGGGAGACCCAGTACTTC.

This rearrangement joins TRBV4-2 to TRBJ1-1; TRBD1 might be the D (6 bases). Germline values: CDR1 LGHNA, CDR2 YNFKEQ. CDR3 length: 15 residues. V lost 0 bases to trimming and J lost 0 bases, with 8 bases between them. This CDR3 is CASSQEQGVNTEAFF. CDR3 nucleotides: TGTGCCAGCAGCCAAGAACAGGGCGTGAACACTGAAGCTTTCTTT.